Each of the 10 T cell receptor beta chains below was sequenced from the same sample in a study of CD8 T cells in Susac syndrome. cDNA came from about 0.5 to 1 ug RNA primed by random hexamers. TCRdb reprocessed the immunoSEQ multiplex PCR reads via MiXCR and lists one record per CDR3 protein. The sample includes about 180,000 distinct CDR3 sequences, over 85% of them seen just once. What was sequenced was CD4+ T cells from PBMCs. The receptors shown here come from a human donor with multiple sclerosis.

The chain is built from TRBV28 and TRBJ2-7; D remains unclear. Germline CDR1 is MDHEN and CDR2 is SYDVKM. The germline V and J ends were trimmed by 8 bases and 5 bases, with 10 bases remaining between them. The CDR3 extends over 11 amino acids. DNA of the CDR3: TGTGCCAGCTCCGGTAGGGACGAGCAGTACTTC. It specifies CASSGRDEQYF.

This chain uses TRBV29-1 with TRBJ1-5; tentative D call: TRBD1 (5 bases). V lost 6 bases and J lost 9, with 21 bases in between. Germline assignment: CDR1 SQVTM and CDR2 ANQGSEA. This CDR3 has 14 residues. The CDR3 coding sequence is TGCAGCGTAGCCCGGGACGGGGGAGTCTGGCCCCAGCATTTT. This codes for CSVARDGGVWPQHF.

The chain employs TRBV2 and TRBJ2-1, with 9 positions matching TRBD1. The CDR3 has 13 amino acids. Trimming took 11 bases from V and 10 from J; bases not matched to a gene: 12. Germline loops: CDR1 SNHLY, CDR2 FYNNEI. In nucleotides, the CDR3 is TGTGCCGGTACTTCCGGGACAGGGCGCGAGCAGTTCTTC. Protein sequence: CAGTSGTGREQFF.

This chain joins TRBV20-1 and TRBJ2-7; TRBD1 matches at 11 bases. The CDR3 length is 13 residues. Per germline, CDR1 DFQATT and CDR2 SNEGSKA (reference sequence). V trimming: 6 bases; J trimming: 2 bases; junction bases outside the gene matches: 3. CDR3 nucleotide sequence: TGCAGTGCGCCGGGACAGGGGGCCTACGAGCAGTACTTC. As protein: CSAPGQGAYEQYF.

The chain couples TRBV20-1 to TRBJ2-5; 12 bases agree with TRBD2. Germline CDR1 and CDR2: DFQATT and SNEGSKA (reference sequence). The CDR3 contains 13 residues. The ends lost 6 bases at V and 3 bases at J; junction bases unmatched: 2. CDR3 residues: CSATSGGEETQYF. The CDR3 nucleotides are TGCAGTGCGACTAGCGGGGGAGAAGAGACCCAGTACTTC.

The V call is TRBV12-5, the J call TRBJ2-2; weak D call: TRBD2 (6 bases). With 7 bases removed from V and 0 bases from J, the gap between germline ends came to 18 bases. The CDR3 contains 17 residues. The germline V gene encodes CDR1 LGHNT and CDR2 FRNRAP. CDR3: CASALLETGANTGELFF. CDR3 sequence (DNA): TGTGCTAGTGCCCTCTTGGAAACGGGAGCGAACACCGGGGAGCTGTTTTTT.

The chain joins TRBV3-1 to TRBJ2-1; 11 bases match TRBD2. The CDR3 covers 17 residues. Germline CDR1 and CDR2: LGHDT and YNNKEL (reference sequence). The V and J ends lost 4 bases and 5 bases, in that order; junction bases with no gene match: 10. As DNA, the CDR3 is TGTGCCAGCAGCCCTACTAGGACTAGCGGGCGCAACAATGAGCAGTTCTTC. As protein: CASSPTRTSGRNNEQFF.

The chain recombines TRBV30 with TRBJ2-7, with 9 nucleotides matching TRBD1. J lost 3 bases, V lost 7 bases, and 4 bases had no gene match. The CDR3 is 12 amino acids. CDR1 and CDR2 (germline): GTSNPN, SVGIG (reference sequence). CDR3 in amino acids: CALDRGNYEQYF. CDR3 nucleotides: TGTGCCTTAGACAGGGGGAACTACGAGCAGTACTTC.

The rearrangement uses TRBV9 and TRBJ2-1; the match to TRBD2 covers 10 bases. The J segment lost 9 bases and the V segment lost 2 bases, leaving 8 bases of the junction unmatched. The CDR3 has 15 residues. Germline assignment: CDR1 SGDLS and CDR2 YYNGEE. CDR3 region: CASSVSSGRAGEQFF. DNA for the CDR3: TGTGCCAGCAGCGTTTCCAGCGGGAGGGCCGGTGAGCAGTTCTTC. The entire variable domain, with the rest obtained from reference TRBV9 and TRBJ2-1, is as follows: DSGVTQTPKHLITATGQRVTLRCSPRSGDLSVYWYQQSLDQGLQFLIQYYNGEERAKGNILERFSAQQFPDLHSELNLSSLELGDSALYFCASSVSSGRAGEQFFGPGTRLTVL.

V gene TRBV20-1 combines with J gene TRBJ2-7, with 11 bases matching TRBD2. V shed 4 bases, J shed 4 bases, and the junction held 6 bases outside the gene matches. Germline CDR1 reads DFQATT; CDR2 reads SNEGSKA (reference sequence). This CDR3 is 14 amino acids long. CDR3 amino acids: CSATPLAGAYEQYF. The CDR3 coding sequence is TGCAGTGCTACCCCACTAGCGGGAGCGTACGAGCAGTACTTC.